This TCR beta chain was retrieved from a study of a mutant IDH1 vaccine in newly diagnosed glioma. For the study at large: At week 47 came visit V13, while visit V12 had come at week 35. Study results and limitations: Patients mounted vaccine-induced immune responses in around 93% of cases. Changes in the top peripheral T cell clonotypes seemingly had no bearing on pseudoprogression.

The protocol was immunoSEQ multiplex PCR, while the TCRdb copy is restricted to in-frame clones and leaves out a portion. The sample comprises tens of thousands of clones, 70% to 85% of which are singletons, and less than 5.5% rests with the top ten. As regards this clone: Its antigen is not identified.

Trimming removed 7 bases from V and 7 bases from J, with 14 bases in between. Germline V lookup: CDR1 SQVTM, CDR2 ANQGSEA. The CDR3 loop spans 12 amino acids. Time point specified: week 47, end of study. Each dose of the vaccine consisted of 300 ug of mutant IDH1 20-mer peptide, with topical imiquimod. Eight vaccinations reached patients in weeks 1, 3, 5, 7, 11, 15, 19 and 23. The V gene is TRBV29-1, the J gene TRBJ2-1; D may be TRBD1 (5 bases). The sequence was obtained from a woman aged 40 to 50 with glioma. Some clones in this sample may be carry-over from other donors' samples. This material consisted of PBMCs, taken from a glioma patient whose treatment included an IDH1 peptide vaccine. The DNA of the CDR3 is TGCAGCGCCTCACAGGTTCCAAATGAGCAGTTCTTC. It codes for CSASQVPNEQFF.